The entry below describes one T cell receptor (beta chain). The protocol was immunoSEQ multiplex PCR, while the TCRdb copy is restricted to in-frame clones and leaves out a portion. The sample has more than 1 million clones, about four fifths seen once. This entry belongs to a study of shared clonotypes between healthy human individuals. Unmatched junction bases numbered 15, after V lost 4 bases and J lost 6 bases. This CDR3 region has 17 residues. Germline loops: CDR1 SGHDN, CDR2 FVKESK. This receptor was taken from a man younger than 30 in good health. Some clones in this sample may be carry-over from other donors' samples. The V gene is TRBV14, the J gene TRBJ2-7, with 10 bases aligning to TRBD1. Sequencing input: memory CD4+ T cells from PBMCs. Subset noted: CD45RA-negative fraction. The CDR3 DNA reads as TGTGCCAGCAGCCGGCGGCAACTGACAGGGGGCTTGAGCGAGCAGTACTTC. This encodes CASSRRQLTGGLSEQYF.